This paragraph reports one TCR beta chain. Its antigen is undetermined. The germline V and J ends were trimmed by 5 bases and 1 base, with 13 bases remaining between them. The CDR3 is 14 residues long. Germline-derived CDR1 and CDR2 are SGHRS and YFSETQ. The data belong to a study of T cell responses to AZD1222 COVID-19 vaccine. Study observations and caveats: Variant regions that are unmutated are reportedly the target of nearly half of spike-specific TCRs.

TCRdb keeps only in-frame clones here, not all; method: immunoSEQ multiplex PCR. This table holds tens of thousands of clones, approximately 90% found once. The chain combines TRBV5-1 with TRBJ2-7; maybe TRBD1 (6 bases). This clonotype originated in an adult who received the AZD1222 COVID-19 vaccine. Sequences were derived from peripheral blood, sampled 28 days after the second AZD1222 dose. Here the CDR3 DNA reads TGCGCCAGCAGTGAGGGGACATTGTCCTACGAGCAGTACTTC. This translates into CASSEGTLSYEQYF.